The source of this TCR beta chain is a study of blood T cells in healthy people across ages (dated by TCRdb to the mid-2010s). At the level of the whole study: In model experiments, template switching captured roughly one uniquely barcoded TCR beta cDNA molecule for every two T cells. Using deep sequencing normalized with unique cDNA molecular identifiers, the study measured how TCR beta repertoire diversity changes with age. The donors were split into four age groups: young (average 16 years), middle-aged (roughly 39), aged (more than 60) and long-lived (approximately 80). Donors of different ages were randomly distributed across sequencing lanes to avoid experimental bias. Using the same blood draw, the study looked at two additional independent replicas of 1 million unique cDNA reads for two donors, one aged 18 to 29 and the other aged 80 or older.

Notes on this clonotype: The antigen it binds to is not known. The record has no base qualities; no much larger clone is one base away.

The CDR3 spans 15 residues, from the cysteine through the phenylalanine. Only the CDR3 region is kept as DNA, spanning 45 bases read in frame from base 1. V drops 3 bases and J drops 0 bases, leaving 12 bases in between. CDR1 is given as SGHRS and CDR2 as YFSETQ, both from the germline V gene. Systemically healthy Caucasian individuals from Russia, around 39 in total and aged roughly 6 to 95 years, were included as donors. Each donor gave around 9.9 milliliters of peripheral blood, collected into EDTA-treated Vacutainer tubes. Ficoll-Paque density-gradient centrifugation was used to isolate PBMCs, with at least 6.5 million per sample. Trizol reagent was used to extract total RNA from PBMCs, with at least 5.5 micrograms per sample. The percentages of naive CD45RAhigh/CD27high T cells were determined by flow cytometry on a PBMC aliquot from every donor. What the study reported, not specific to this receptor: The percentage of naive T cells measured by flow cytometry correlated strongly with observed TCR beta diversity. Because profiling used bulk unsorted PBMCs, naive and antigen-experienced compartments could not be compared conclusively. The CMV infection status of donors was not known, potentially confounding age-related changes in expanded clonotypes. Estimates of total diversity from one million sequenced T cells were regarded as lower bounds and underestimates. As age increased, observed TCR beta diversity per million T cells dropped in a roughly linear way, and a significant reduction was already evident by age about 40. Compared with the aged group, the long-lived group had more naive CD4+ T cells, fewer expanded clones and increased TCR diversity, suggesting age selection.

Library preparation used 5' RACE. The second PCR ran for about 6 to 12 cycles and used a J-beta primer mix along with a sample-barcoded 5' primer. Each TCR beta cDNA molecule received a unique molecular identifier from a template-switch 5' adaptor carrying 12 random nucleotides. At least 3 million CDR3-containing paired-end reads were obtained from each sample. The Mint cDNA synthesis kit, primed by a TRBC-specific oligonucleotide, was used to synthesize first-strand cDNA from all RNA. Following uracil-DNA glycosylase treatment, all cDNA underwent a first 18-cycle PCR with the universal primers M1SS and BC2_uni_R. The source study handled its data this way. Normalization of each sample was performed by random selection of 1 million high-quality reads, each carrying a distinct molecular identifier. Instead of being binned into consensus sequences, reads with shared molecular identifiers were discarded. CDR3 identification, clonotype clustering and error correction used MiTCR with a Q25 quality threshold and the strictest error-elimination algorithm. A nonparametric unseen species model with Euler transformation was used to estimate a lower bound on total TCR beta diversity. TCRdb cleaned the public reads at Q25 with fastp, built clones with MiXCR and kept in-frame beta chains. Each CDR3 protein appears once, grouped with its most common genes and DNA. TCRdb, rather than the study authors, made the V and J calls. Counted in this sample were 1,800,000 or so distinct CDR3 sequences; about two fifths of them appeared once. The ten largest clones take up 23% of the sample.

The TCR was taken from a human donor in good health. Specimen: blood. The sequence links TRBV5-1 to TRBJ1-1; perhaps TRBD1 is the D gene, with 5 bases matching. The DNA sequence reads TGCGCCAGCAGCTGGACACAGAGTTTGAACACTGAAGCTTTCTTT. It codes for CASSWTQSLNTEAFF.